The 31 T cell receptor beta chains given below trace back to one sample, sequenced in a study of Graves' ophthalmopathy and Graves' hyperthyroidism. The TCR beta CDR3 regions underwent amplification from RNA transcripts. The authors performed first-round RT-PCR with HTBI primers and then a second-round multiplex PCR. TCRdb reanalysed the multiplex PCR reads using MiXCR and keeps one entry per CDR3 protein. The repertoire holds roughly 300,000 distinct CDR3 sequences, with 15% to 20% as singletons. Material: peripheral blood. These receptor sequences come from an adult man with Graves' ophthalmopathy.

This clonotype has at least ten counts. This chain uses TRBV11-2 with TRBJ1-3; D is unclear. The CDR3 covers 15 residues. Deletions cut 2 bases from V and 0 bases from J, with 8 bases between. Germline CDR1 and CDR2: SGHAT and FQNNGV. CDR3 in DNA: TGTGCCAGCAGCTTAATTATATCCTCTGGAAACACCATATATTTT. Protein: CASSLIISSGNTIYF.

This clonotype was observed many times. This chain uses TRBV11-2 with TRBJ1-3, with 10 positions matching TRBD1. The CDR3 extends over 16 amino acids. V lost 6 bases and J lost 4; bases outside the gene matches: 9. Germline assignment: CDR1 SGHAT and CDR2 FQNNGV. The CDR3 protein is CASRGLDRGRGNTIYF. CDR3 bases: TGTGCCAGCAGGGGTTTGGACAGGGGGAGAGGAAACACCATATATTTT.

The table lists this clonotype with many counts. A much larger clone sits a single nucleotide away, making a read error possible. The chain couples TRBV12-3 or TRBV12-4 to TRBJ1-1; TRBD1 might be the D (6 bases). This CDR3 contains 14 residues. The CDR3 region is CASSFSGVNTGAFF. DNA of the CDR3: TGTGCCAGCAGTTTCTCAGGGGTGAACACTGGAGCTTTCTTT.

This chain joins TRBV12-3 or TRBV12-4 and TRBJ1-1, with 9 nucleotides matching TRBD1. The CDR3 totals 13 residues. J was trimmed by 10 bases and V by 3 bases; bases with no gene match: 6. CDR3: CASSFSHRGPAFF. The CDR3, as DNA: TGTGCCAGCAGTTTTTCTCACAGGGGGCCAGCTTTCTTT.

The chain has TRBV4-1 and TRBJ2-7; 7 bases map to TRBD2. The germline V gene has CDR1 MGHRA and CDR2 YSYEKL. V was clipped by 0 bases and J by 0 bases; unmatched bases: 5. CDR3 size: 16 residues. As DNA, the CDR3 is TGCGCCAGCAGCCAAGATGGCCTAGCGGCCTCCTACGAGCAGTACTTC. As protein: CASSQDGLAASYEQYF.

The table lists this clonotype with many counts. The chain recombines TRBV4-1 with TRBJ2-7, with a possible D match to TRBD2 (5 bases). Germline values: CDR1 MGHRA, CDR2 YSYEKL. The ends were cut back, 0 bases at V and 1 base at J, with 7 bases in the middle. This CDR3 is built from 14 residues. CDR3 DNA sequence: TGCGCCAGCAGCCAAGAGATAGCGTCCTACGAGCAGTACTTC. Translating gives CASSQEIASYEQYF.

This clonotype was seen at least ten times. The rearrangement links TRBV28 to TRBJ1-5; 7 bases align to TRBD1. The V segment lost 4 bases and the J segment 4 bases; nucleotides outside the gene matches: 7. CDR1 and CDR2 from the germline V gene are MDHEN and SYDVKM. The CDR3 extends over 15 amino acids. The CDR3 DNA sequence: TGTGCCAGCAGTTCACCAGGGGGACCTAATCAGCCCCAGCATTTT. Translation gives CASSSPGGPNQPQHF.

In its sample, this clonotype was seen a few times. CDR3 sequence (DNA): TGTGCCAGCAGCCAAGACTGGACAGGGGGTTCTGAAGCTTTCTTT. Amino acids: CASSQDWTGGSEAFF. V usage is TRBV3-1 and J usage is TRBJ1-1; 10 bases agree with TRBD1. Germline CDR1 and CDR2: LGHDT and YNNKEL (reference sequence). There are 15 residues in the CDR3. After removal of 0 bases from V and 6 bases from J, the junction contained 4 bases not matched to a gene.

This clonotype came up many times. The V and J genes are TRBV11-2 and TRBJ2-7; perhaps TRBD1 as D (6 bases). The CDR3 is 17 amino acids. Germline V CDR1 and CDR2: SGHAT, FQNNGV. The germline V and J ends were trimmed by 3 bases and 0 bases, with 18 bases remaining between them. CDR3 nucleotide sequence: TGTGCCAGCAGCTTTTCCGTCGGCAGGGGATTCTCCTACGAGCAGTACTTC. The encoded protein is CASSFSVGRGFSYEQYF.

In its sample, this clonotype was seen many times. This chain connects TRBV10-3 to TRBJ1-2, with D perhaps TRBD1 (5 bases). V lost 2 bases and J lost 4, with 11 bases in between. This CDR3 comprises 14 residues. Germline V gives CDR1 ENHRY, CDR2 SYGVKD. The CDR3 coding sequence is TGTGCCATCAGTGAGCCAAGGGGCAGCTATGGCTACACCTTC. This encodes CAISEPRGSYGYTF.

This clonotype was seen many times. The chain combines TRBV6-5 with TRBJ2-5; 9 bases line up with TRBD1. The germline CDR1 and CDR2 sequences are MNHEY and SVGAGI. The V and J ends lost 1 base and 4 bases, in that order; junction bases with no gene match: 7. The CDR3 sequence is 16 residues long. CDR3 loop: CASSYYGTGRSETQYF. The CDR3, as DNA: TGTGCCAGCAGTTACTATGGGACAGGGAGGTCAGAGACCCAGTACTTC.

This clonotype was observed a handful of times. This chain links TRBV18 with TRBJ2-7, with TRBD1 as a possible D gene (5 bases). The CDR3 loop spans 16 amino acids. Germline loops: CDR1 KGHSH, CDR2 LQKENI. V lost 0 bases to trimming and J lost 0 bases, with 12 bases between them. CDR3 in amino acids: CASSPPGAQGSYEQYF. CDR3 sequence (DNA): TGTGCCAGCTCACCACCGGGCGCGCAGGGCTCCTACGAGCAGTACTTC. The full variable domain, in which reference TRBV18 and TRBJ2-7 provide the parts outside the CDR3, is NAGVMQNPRHLVRRRGQEARLRCSPMKGHSHVYWYRQLPEEGLKFMVYLQKENIIDESGMPKERFSAEFPKEGPSILRIQQVVRGDSAAYFCASSPPGAQGSYEQYFGPGTRLTVT.

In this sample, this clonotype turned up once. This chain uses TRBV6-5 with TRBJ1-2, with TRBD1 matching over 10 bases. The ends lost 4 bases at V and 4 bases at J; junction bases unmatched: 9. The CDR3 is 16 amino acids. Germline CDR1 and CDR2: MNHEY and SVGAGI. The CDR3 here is CASSSQDRGHGYGYTF. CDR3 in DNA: TGTGCCAGCAGTTCCCAAGACAGGGGGCATGGCTATGGCTACACCTTC.

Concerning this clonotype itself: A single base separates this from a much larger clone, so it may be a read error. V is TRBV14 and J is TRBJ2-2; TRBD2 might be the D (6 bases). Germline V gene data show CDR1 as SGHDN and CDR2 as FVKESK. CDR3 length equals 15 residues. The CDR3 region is CASSQGLLNTGELLF. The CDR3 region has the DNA TGTGCCAGCAGCCAGGGACTCCTGAACACCGGGGAGCTGCTTTTT.

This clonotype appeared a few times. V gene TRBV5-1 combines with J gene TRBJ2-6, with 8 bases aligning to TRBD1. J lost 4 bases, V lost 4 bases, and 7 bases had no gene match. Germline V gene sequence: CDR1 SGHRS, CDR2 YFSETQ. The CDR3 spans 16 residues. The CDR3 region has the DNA TGCGCCAGCAGCCCGGACAGGGTTGGAGGGGCCAACGTCCTGACTTTC. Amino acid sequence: CASSPDRVGGANVLTF.

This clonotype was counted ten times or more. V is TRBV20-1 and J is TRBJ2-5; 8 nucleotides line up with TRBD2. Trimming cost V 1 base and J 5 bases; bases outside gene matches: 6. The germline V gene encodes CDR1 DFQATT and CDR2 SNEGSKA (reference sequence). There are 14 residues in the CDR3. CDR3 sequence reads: CSARGSGIRETQYF. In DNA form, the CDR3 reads TGCAGTGCTAGAGGTAGCGGGATAAGGGAGACCCAGTACTTC.

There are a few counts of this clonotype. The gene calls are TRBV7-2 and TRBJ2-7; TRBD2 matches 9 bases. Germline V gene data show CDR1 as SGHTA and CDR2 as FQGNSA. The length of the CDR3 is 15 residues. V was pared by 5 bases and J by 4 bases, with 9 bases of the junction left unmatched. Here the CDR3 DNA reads TGTGCCAGCAGCCCACGTAGCGGGGGCGCGTACGAGCAGTACTTC. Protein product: CASSPRSGGAYEQYF.

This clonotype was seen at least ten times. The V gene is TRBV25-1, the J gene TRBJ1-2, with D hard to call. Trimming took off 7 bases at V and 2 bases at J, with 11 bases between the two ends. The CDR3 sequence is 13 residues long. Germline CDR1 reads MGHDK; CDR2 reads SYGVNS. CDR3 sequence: CASTMGSNYGYTF. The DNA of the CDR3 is TGTGCCAGCACGATGGGATCAAACTATGGCTACACCTTC.

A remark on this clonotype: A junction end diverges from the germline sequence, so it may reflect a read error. CDR3 residues: CASSQVFSGGSNQHQHF. CDR3 DNA: TGCGCCAGCAGCCAAGTGTTTTCGGGAGGGAGCAATCAGCACCAGCATTTT. This chain joins TRBV4-1 and TRBJ1-5, with D unclear. From germline, CDR1 is MGHRA and CDR2 YSYEKL. CDR3 length: 17 residues.

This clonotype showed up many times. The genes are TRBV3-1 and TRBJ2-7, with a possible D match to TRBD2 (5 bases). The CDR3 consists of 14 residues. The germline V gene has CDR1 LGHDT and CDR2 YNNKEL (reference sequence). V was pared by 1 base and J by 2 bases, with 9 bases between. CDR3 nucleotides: TGTGCCAGCAGCCAAGCAGTCGGGACCTACGAGCAGTACTTC. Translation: CASSQAVGTYEQYF.

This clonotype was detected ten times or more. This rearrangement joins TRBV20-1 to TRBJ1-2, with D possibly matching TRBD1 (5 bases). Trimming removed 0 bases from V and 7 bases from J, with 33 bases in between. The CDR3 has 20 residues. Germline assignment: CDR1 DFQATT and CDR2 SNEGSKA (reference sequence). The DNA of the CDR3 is TGCAGTGCTAGAGATTCGGCCCCAACCAATCCGGGCCAAAGAACAGGTGGCTACACCTTC. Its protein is CSARDSAPTNPGQRTGGYTF.

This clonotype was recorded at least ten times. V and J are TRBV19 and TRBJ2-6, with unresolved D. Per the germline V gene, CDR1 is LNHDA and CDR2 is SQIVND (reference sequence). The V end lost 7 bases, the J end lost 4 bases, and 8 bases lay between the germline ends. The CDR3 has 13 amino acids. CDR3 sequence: CASTPSGANVLTF. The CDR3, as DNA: TGTGCCAGTACTCCCTCCGGGGCCAACGTCCTGACTTTC.

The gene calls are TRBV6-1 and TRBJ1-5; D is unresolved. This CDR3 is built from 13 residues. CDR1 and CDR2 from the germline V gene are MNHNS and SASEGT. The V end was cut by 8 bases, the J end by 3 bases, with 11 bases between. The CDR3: CASCADFNQPQHF. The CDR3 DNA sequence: TGTGCCAGCTGCGCAGACTTCAATCAGCCCCAGCATTTT.

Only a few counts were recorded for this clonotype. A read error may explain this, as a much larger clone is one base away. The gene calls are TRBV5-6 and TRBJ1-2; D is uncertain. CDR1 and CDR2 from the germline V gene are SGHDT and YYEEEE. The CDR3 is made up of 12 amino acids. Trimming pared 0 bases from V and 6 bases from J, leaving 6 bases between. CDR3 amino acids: CASSLGCDGYTF. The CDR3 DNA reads TGTGCCAGCAGCTTGGGATGTGATGGCTACACCTTC.

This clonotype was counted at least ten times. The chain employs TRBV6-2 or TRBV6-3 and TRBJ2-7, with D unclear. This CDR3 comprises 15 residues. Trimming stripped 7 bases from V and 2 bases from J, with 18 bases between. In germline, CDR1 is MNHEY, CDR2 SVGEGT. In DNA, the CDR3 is TGTGCCAGCAATTGGAGAACGGACGTGCCCTACGAGCAGTACTTC. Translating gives CASNWRTDVPYEQYF.

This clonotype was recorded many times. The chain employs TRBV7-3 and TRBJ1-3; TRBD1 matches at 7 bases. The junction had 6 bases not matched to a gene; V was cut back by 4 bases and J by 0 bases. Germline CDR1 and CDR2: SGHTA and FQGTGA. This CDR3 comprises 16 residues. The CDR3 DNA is TGTGCCAGCAGCTACGGGGGGACAGCCTCTGGAAACACCATATATTTT. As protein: CASSYGGTASGNTIYF.

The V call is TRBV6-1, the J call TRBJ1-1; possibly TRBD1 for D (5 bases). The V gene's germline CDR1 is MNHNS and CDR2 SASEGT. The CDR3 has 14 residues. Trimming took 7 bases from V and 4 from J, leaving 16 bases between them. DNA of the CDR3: TGTGCCAGCATGGGGGGGATTTACGGCACTGAAGCTTTCTTT. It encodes CASMGGIYGTEAFF.

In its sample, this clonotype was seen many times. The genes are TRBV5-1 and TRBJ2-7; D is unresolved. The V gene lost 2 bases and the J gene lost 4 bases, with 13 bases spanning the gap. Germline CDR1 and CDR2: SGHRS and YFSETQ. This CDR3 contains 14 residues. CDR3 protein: CASSFSQVPYEQYF. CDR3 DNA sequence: TGCGCCAGCAGCTTCTCGCAGGTCCCTTACGAGCAGTACTTC.

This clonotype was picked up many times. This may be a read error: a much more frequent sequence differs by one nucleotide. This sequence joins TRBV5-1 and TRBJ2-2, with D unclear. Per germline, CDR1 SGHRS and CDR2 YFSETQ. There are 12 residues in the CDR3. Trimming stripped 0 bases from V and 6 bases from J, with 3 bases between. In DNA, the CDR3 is TGCGCCAGCAGCTTGGAAGCCGGGGAGCTGTTTTTT. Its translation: CASSLEAGELFF.

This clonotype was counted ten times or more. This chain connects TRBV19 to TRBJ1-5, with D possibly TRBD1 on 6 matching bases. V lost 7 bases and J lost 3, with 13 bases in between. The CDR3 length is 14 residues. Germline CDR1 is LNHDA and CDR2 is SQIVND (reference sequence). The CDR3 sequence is CASIARGHNQPQHF. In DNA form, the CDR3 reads TGTGCCAGTATCGCGCGGGGACACAATCAGCCCCAGCATTTT.

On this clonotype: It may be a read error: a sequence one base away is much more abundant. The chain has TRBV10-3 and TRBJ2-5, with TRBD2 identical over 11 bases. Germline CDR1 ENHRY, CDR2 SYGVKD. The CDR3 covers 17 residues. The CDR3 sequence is CAISEKGTSGGKETRYF. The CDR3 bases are TGTGCCATCAGTGAAAAGGGGACTAGCGGAGGAAAGGAGACCCGGTACTTC.